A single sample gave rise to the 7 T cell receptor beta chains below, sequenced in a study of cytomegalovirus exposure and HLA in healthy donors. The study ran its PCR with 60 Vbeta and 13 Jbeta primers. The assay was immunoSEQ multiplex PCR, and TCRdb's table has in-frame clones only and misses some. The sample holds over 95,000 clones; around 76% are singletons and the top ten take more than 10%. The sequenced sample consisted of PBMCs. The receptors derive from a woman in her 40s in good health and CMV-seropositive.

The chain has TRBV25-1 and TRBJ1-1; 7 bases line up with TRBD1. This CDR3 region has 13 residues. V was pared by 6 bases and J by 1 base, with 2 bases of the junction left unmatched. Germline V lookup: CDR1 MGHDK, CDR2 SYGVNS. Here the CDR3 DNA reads TGTGCCAGCAGGACAGGGCGGAACACTGAAGCTTTCTTT. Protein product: CASRTGRNTEAFF.

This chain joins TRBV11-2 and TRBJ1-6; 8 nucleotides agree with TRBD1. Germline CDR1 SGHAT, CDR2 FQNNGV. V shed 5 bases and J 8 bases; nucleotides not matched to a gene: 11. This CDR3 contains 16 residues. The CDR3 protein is CASSPRGQVHHSPLHF. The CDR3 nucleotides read TGTGCCAGCAGCCCCCGGGGACAGGTCCACCATTCACCCCTCCACTTT.

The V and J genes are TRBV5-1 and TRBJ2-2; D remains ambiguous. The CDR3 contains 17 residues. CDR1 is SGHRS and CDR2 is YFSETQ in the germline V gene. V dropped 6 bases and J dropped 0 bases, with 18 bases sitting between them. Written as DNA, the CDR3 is TGCGCCAGCACCGTGGCACAGTGGCAAGCGAACACCGGGGAGCTGTTTTTT. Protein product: CASTVAQWQANTGELFF.

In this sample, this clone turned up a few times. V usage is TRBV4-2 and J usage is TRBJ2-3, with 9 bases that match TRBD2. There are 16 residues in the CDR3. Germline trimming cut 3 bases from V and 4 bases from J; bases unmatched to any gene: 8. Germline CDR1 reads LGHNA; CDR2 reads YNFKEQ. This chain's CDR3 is CASSQGRLAGPDTQYF. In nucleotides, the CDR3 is TGTGCCAGCAGCCAGGGGAGGCTAGCGGGGCCAGATACGCAGTATTTT.

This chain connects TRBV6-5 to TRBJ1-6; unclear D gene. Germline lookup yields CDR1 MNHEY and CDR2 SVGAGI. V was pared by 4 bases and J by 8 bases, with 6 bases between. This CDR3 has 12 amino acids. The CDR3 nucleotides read TGTGCCAGCAGTTGGCTGGATTCACCCCTCCACTTT. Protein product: CASSWLDSPLHF.

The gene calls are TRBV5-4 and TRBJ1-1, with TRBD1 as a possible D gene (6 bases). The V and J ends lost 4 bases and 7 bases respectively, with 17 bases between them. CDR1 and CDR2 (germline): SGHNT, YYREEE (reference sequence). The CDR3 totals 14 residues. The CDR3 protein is CASSRDRTRGEAFF. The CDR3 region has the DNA TGTGCCAGCAGCCGTGACAGGACCAGGGGTGAAGCTTTCTTT.

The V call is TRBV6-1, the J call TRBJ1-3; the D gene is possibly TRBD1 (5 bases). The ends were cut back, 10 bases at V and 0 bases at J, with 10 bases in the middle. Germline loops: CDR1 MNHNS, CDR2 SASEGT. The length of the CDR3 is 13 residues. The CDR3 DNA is TGTGCCACAACAGGATTCTCTGGAAACACCATATATTTT. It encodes CATTGFSGNTIYF.